This T cell receptor beta chain was sequenced during a study of T cells in Graves' hyperthyroidism and ophthalmopathy (dated by TCRdb to about 2019). A note on the overall study: A discovery cohort of about 96 patients, 43 with Graves' ophthalmopathy and approximately 60 with stable Graves' hyperthyroidism, was used to find distinguishing TCR V-J signatures. For training and testing, the approximately 92 patients in the discovery cohort were randomly divided in a 7:3 ratio. In addition, the study compared T-cell repertoires in thyroid tissue and in blood from six Graves' hyperthyroidism patients. Prospective prediction of ophthalmopathy was tested in an independent validation cohort consisting of 18 hyperthyroidism patients and approximately 16 patients who later progressed to ophthalmopathy. After blood sampling, hyperthyroidism patients were treated with methimazole at a starting dose of 30 mg daily, and ophthalmopathy patients were treated with high-dose intravenous methylprednisolone. TCR Vbeta CDR3 sequencing of 135 peripheral blood samples (over 40 ophthalmopathy, about 74 hyperthyroidism and roughly 17 progressor patients) is reported in the paper.

This clonotype appeared many times. No cognate antigen has been identified for it. No base quality information exists; no much larger clone differs at one position. Broader findings and caveats from the paper: During validation, the model predicted progression to ophthalmopathy a median of about 6.5 months ahead of onset, with more than 55% sensitivity and more than 72% specificity. Ophthalmopathy was separated from stable hyperthyroidism by a 13 V-J signature model, with roughly 88% sensitivity and 81% to 82% specificity obtained in cross-validation and 80%/75% obtained in testing. No statistical method was used to fix the sample size in advance, and group allocation was not hidden from the investigators. Blood samples also contained most of the expanded thyroid clonotypes (frequency above 0.001), which suggests that blood repertoires may reflect thyroid immune responses.

Any patient with an uncontrolled infection, another autoimmune disease, pregnancy or lactation was excluded. Diagnoses were established on the basis of clinical symptoms, serum thyroxine and TRAb, thyroid ultrasound, and orbital computed tomography. Trizol reagent was used to extract total RNA, and RNA quality was then checked on an Agilent 2100 Bioanalyzer. Amplification of TCR beta CDR3 regions was carried out from RNA transcripts. The TCR CDR3 was subjected to a first round of RT-PCR using the HTBI primer set and the Qiagen OneStep RT-PCR kit. The libraries were constructed in a second round of multiplex PCR and then size-selected and purified. The libraries were sequenced on an Illumina HiSeq2000 using paired-end 100 bp reads. In the original analysis: SOAPnuke was used to process the raw data, with reads discarded if the reads contained adapters or uncalled bases, had a mean Phred below 15, or lacked an exact constant-primer or identifier match. COPE v1.2.5 was used to merge high-quality paired reads, and clonotypes were defined as unique nucleotide sequences. MiTCR v1.1 was used to align clonotypes to the IMGT TRBV, TRBD and TRBJ reference segments. Analysis was restricted to V-J combinations with a frequency above 0.0001, which covered roughly 99% of repertoires. The TCS score was defined as the ratio of F50 (clonal expansion) to E x V (chaos), calculated using BLOSUM62-based TCRdist between CDR3 peptides within each V-J. Welch's t-statistics and random forest reduced around 550 V-J features to roughly 13, which were used in a naive Bayes classifier (R e1071). The similarity between thyroid and blood repertoires was quantified using the Morisita-Horn index. TCRdb applied fastp at Q25 and MiXCR to the public reads, then kept only in-frame beta chains. Every distinct CDR3 protein forms one entry, paired with its most common genes and DNA. Here the V and J calls rest on TCRdb's processing, not on the authors' analysis. The sample data list about 570,000 distinct CDR3 sequences, and 46% of these were observed just once. The leading ten clones occupy 15% to 20% of the sample.

The CDR3, from cysteine to phenylalanine, totals 15 residues. Solely the CDR3 DNA is kept, with 45 bases framed from the first base. V is pruned by 6 bases and J by 5 bases, leaving 9 bases of the junction without a gene match. Input material: peripheral blood or thyroid tissue (not recorded which). The chain is assembled from TRBV12-3 or TRBV12-4 and TRBJ2-2; 7 central nucleotides agree with TRBD1. The TCR sequence derives from an adult woman with Graves' disease, either hyperthyroidism or ophthalmopathy (not recorded which). This receptor carries the CDR3 CASRHKGQPTGELFF. The bases read TGTGCCAGCAGACATAAGGGACAGCCAACCGGGGAGCTGTTTTTT.